This T cell receptor beta chain emerged from a study of beta chain features in type 1 diabetes. Looking at the study overall: Patient and healthy donor groups were alike in age, gender and cell yields. Findings and limits, study-wide: Any PCR bias toward short templates would affect both groups alike. A moderate, significant TCRB CDR3 shortening appeared in type 1 diabetes across four CD4+ subsets. Compared with healthy donors, patients appeared to share more similar naive, central memory and regulatory TCRB repertoires. High-TCR-expressing cells could be over-represented by cDNA sequencing.

The germline CDR1 and CDR2 sequences are SGHTA and FQGNSA. The CDR3 runs 13 residues. V was shortened by 1 base and J by 1 base, with 4 bases between the two germline ends. Concerning this clone itself: What it recognizes is unknown.

TCRB transcripts that were expressed got sequenced, as all of the isolated RNA had been reverse transcribed. Libraries were prepared by immunoSEQ multiplex PCR; TCRdb keeps only in-frame clonotypes and omits some of them. The table includes fewer than 300,000 clones, roughly 20% detected once. This TCR came from a woman in her forties with type 1 diabetes. Sequenced material: naive CD4+ T cells from blood. The J gene is TRBJ2-5, the V gene TRBV7-2; D ambiguous. This CDR3 is CASSLGSQETQYF. In DNA, the CDR3 is TGTGCCAGCAGCTTAGGCAGCCAAGAGACCCAGTACTTC.